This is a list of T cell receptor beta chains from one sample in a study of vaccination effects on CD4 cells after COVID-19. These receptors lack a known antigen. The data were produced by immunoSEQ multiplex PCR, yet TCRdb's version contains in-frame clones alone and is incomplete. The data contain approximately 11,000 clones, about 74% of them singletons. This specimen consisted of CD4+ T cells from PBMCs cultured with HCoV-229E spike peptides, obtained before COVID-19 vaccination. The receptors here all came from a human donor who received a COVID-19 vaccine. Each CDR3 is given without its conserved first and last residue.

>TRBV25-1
ASSPPARGQRGELF
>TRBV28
ASSLWGQDDEKLF
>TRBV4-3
ASSLDGQAVYGYT
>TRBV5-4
ASSLKDTQY
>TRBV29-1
SAGEFGGTGPYEQY
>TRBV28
ASRSLTIQY
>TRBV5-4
ASSLDLAGPGEQY
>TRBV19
ASSDRGRMGDTQY
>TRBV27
ASSLSWGGTEAF
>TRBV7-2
ASSPTSPTDTQY
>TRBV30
AWIYGAGANVLT
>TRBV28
ASVRGQGASYGYT
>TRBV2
ASSPLEDTQY
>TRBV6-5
ASRLAGEATYEQY
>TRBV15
ATSRVGGNQPQH
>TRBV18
ASSPGQNQPQH
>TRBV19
ASSSGFGTEAF
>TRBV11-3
ASRQGQGNTGELF
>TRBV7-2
ASSLAGRKNIQY
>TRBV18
ASSLNTGFHDGYT
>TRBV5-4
ASSLGGPMGVYGYT
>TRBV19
ASTSRLADSLPYEQY